These 2 T cell receptor beta chains were sequenced from one sample in a study of cytomegalovirus exposure and HLA in healthy donors. The repertoire was sequenced with immunoSEQ multiplex PCR; TCRdb's copy has only in-frame clones and lacks some. The sample includes around 120,000 clones, 86% of them seen just once. What was sequenced was PBMCs. Receptor source: a man younger than 35 in good health and CMV-seronegative.

The chain uses TRBV2 and TRBJ2-5; TRBD2 might be the D (6 bases). Germline V CDR1 and CDR2: SNHLY, FYNNEI. The CDR3 totals 16 residues. Trimming removed 6 bases at V and 3 bases at J, with 20 bases between. CDR3 DNA sequence: TGTGCCAGCAGCCGTAGTTACGGGAGTGGGGAAGAGACCCAGTACTTC. Encoded protein: CASSRSYGSGEETQYF.

The chain employs TRBV19 and TRBJ2-5, with TRBD2 matching over 7 bases. CDR3 length: 15 residues. Germline-derived CDR1 and CDR2 are LNHDA and SQIVND (reference sequence). V lost 4 bases, J lost 3 bases, and 8 bases stayed unmatched. DNA of the CDR3: TGTGCCAGTAGTAGGGGACTAACACCCAAAGAGACCCAGTACTTC. Translation: CASSRGLTPKETQYF.